This T cell receptor beta chain is from a study of long-term antiretroviral therapy in people with HIV. Study-level points and caveats: CDR3 lengths in HIV samples spanned a narrower range than controls. Clonotypes expanded prior to ART showed repertoire dominance at all sampled time points. Blood collection from about 2003 to 2018 possibly occurred under older ART regimens. Following ART, diversity rose but still fell short of transplant donor controls.

Notes on this clone: The antigen remains unidentified.

This was the immunoSEQ v3.0 assay at survey level. Clones were sequenced by immunoSEQ multiplex PCR, and TCRdb holds only the in-frame ones, with some missing. Of 13,000 or so clones listed, about 77% were seen once; the top ten hold roughly an eighth. This CDR3 comprises 15 residues. V was clipped by 1 base and J by 7 bases; unmatched bases: 4. The germline V gene encodes CDR1 SGHNT and CDR2 YYREEE (reference sequence). This clonotype originated in a woman younger than 35 with HIV. The material sequenced was unsorted PBMCs, taken 1.3 years after starting antiretroviral therapy. J is TRBJ2-1 and V is TRBV5-4; 11 bases agree with TRBD1. The CDR3 reads CASSLSGTGGNEQFF. For the CDR3, the DNA is TGTGCCAGCAGCTTGAGCGGGACAGGGGGTAATGAGCAGTTCTTC.